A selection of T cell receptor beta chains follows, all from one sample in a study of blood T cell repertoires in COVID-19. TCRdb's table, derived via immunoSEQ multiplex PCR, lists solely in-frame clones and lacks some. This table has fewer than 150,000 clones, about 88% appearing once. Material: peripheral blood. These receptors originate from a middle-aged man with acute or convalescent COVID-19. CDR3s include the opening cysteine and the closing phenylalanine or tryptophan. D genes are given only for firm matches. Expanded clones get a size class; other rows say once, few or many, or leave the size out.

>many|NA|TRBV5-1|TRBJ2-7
TGCGCCAGCAGCTCCCTCACGGACAGTACCTACGAGCAGTACTTC
CASSSLTDSTYEQYF
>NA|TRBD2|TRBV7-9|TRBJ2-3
TGTGCCAGCAGCCCGCCTATGGGGCGGGGGGGGAGCACAGATACGCAGTATTTT
CASSPPMGRGGSTDTQYF
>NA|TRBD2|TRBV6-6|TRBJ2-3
TGTGCCAGCAGACGAAGGGAGTCTAGCGGCAGCACAGATACGCAGTATTTT
CASRRRESSGSTDTQYF
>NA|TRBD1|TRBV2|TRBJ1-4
TGTGCCAGCAGCTCCGGGACAGGGGGAGAAAAACTGTTTTTT
CASSSGTGGEKLFF
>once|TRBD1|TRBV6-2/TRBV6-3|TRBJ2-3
TGTGCCAGCAGCATTACAGGGGTCGGCACAGATACGCAGTATTTT
CASSITGVGTDTQYF
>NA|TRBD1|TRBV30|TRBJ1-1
TGTGCCTGGCTGCGGACAGGTGAAGCTTTCTTT
CAWLRTGEAFF
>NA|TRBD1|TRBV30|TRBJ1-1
TGTGCCTGGAGTCCCCCGACAGGGGCGACGAACACTGAAGCTTTCTTT
CAWSPPTGATNTEAFF
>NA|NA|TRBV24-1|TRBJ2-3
TGTGCCACCAGTGATTTTCCCAGGGGTGTGGATACGCAGTATTTT
CATSDFPRGVDTQYF
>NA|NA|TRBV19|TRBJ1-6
TGTGCCGCGGGGCAACCCCTCCACTTT
CAAGQPLHF
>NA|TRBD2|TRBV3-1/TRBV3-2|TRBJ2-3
TGTGCCAGCAGCCACACACTCGGGACTAGCGGGGGGCCGGGAACAGATACGCAGTATTTT
CASSHTLGTSGGPGTDTQYF
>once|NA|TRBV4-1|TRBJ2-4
TGCGCCAGCAGCCCCACAGCCAGGGGGGCAGGTCGTGCCAAAAACATTCAGTACTTC
CASSPTARGAGRAKNIQYF
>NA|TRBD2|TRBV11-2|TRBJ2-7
TGTGCCAGCAGCTCTATAGCGGGGGGGCCCTACGAGCAGTACTTC
CASSSIAGGPYEQYF
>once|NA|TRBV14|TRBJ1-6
TGTGCCAGCAGCCAAGAATACAGGGATTCACCCCTCCACTTT
CASSQEYRDSPLHF
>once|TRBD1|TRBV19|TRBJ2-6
TGTGCCAGTAGTAAACAGGGGGCGTACTCTGGGGCCAACGTCCTGACTTTC
CASSKQGAYSGANVLTF
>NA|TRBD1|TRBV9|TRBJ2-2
TGTGCCAGCAGCGTTACCGGGACAGGGGGGTCCGGGGAGCTGTTTTTT
CASSVTGTGGSGELFF
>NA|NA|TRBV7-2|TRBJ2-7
TGTGCCAGCAGCTTACCTGTCAGGGGAAGGTACGAGCAGTACTTC
CASSLPVRGRYEQYF
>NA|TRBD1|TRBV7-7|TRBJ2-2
TGTGCCAGCAGCTTAGATGGGACAGGGGGCGAGAGGCGGACCAACACCGGGGAGCTGTTTTTT
CASSLDGTGGERRTNTGELFF
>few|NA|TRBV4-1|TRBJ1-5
TGCGCCAGCAGCCAAGTAATCTCAGGGAGGCAGCCCCAGCATTTT
CASSQVISGRQPQHF